The next 18 T cell receptor beta chains were all read from a single sample in a study of cytomegalovirus exposure and HLA in healthy donors. Use of 60 Vbeta and 13 Jbeta primers characterized the PCR. Clones were read by immunoSEQ multiplex PCR, and TCRdb kept only the in-frame ones, dropping some. In the table there are 160,000 or so clones, 79% of which are singletons. Sequencing was carried out using PBMCs. The source is a middle-aged man in good health and CMV-seronegative.

The rearrangement links TRBV6-5 to TRBJ1-2; 12 bases agree with TRBD1. CDR1 MNHEY and CDR2 SVGAGI come from the germline V gene. V lost 6 bases to trimming and J lost 4 bases; unmatched junction nucleotides: 0. This CDR3 spans 13 amino acids. CDR3 coding DNA: TGTGCCAGCAGGGGACAGGGGGCCTATGGCTACACCTTC. Translating gives CASRGQGAYGYTF.

This clone occurred once. One end of the junction does not line up with germline, which may come from a read error. The genes are TRBV7-9 and TRBJ2-5; 7 bases are a match to TRBD2. Germline V CDR1 and CDR2: SEHNR, FQNEAQ (reference sequence). The CDR3 contains 14 residues. As DNA, the CDR3 is TGTGCCAGCAGCATAGCGGGCCCCACCGGGACCCAGTACTTC. This gives the protein CASSIAGPTGTQYF.

This clone was found once. This sequence joins TRBV29-1 and TRBJ2-2; D gene ambiguous. In germline, CDR1 is SQVTM, CDR2 ANQGSEA. V lost 4 bases and J lost 0, with 6 bases in between. The CDR3 is made up of 13 amino acids. Here the CDR3 DNA reads TGCAGCGTTGGAGGCGCGAACACCGGGGAGCTGTTTTTT. It codes for CSVGGANTGELFF.

About this clone: A junction boundary mismatches the germline segment, possibly from a read error. The CDR3, as DNA: TGCAGCGTGGCCGATAGCTCCTACAATGAACAGTTCTTC. It specifies CSVADSSYNEQFF. The gene calls are TRBV29-1 and TRBJ2-1; no clear D. Looked up from germline, CDR1 is SQVTM and CDR2 is ANQGSEA. CDR3 length equals 13 residues.

This chain joins TRBV6-1 and TRBJ2-1; TRBD1 aligns across 8 bases. The V and J ends lost 4 bases and 5 bases, in that order; junction bases with no gene match: 4. The CDR3 is made up of 14 amino acids. CDR1 and CDR2 (germline): MNHNS, SASEGT. The CDR3 is CASSVRTGHNEQFF. Written as DNA, the CDR3 is TGTGCCAGCAGTGTGAGGACAGGGCACAATGAGCAGTTCTTC.

V gene TRBV4-1 combines with J gene TRBJ1-4, with D possibly matching TRBD1 (6 bases). V lost 0 bases and J 4 bases, leaving 12 bases between the germline ends. The CDR3 contains 16 residues. Germline CDR1 reads MGHRA; CDR2 reads YSYEKL. The CDR3 nucleotides are TGCGCCAGCAGCCAAGATGGCACAGGGAATAATGAAAAACTGTTTTTT. Translation: CASSQDGTGNNEKLFF.

Only one count was recorded for this clone. This chain joins TRBV14 and TRBJ2-7, with 13 positions matching TRBD2. Trimming removed 5 bases from V and 6 bases from J; junction bases left unmatched: 7. Germline V lookup: CDR1 SGHDN, CDR2 FVKESK. The length of the CDR3 is 15 residues. The CDR3 loop reads CASSKRLAGGFEQYF. Written as DNA, the CDR3 is TGTGCCAGCAGCAAACGACTAGCGGGAGGTTTCGAGCAGTACTTC.

The J gene is TRBJ2-7, the V gene TRBV7-2; the match to TRBD2 covers 11 bases. Germline V CDR1 and CDR2: SGHTA, FQGNSA. Trimming cost V 1 base and J 0 bases; bases outside gene matches: 5. This CDR3 is built from 17 residues. The CDR3 is CASSLVGGLAVSYEQYF. Here the CDR3 DNA reads TGTGCCAGCAGCTTAGTGGGGGGACTAGCGGTCTCCTACGAGCAGTACTTC.

The chain employs TRBV25-1 and TRBJ1-1; 8 bases match TRBD1. This CDR3 has 15 amino acids. Germline loops: CDR1 MGHDK, CDR2 SYGVNS. Trimming at V came to 5 bases and at J to 1 base, leaving 6 bases not matched to a gene. As DNA, the CDR3 is TGTGCCAGCAGTTCACCAGACAGGGGGAACACTGAAGCTTTCTTT. This sequence encodes CASSSPDRGNTEAFF.

The chain uses TRBV27 and TRBJ1-1, with TRBD1 as a possible D gene (6 bases). V was shortened by 2 bases and J by 3 bases, with 13 bases between the two germline ends. The CDR3 spans 15 residues. Germline values: CDR1 MNHEY, CDR2 SMNVEV (reference sequence). CDR3 in amino acids: CASSLRGRGDTEAFF. The CDR3 nucleotides are TGTGCCAGCAGTTTACGGGGGCGGGGGGACACTGAAGCTTTCTTT.

The chain employs TRBV19 and TRBJ2-5, with D possibly TRBD2 on 6 matching bases. The V gene's germline CDR1 is LNHDA and CDR2 SQIVND (reference sequence). Between the trimmed V and J ends, which lost 3 bases and 1 base, there was a span of 9 bases. The CDR3 runs to 14 residues. This chain's CDR3 is CASSMGGTQETQYF. The CDR3 nucleotides are TGTGCCAGTAGTATGGGCGGGACCCAAGAGACCCAGTACTTC. Full variable domain (missing parts from reference TRBV19 and TRBJ2-5): DGGITQSPKYLFRKEGQNVTLSCEQNLNHDAMYWYRQDPGQGLRLIYYSQIVNDFQKGDIAEGYSVSREKKESFPLTVTSAQKNPTAFYLCASSMGGTQETQYFGPGTRLLVL.

The chain links TRBV10-3 to TRBJ2-7; tentatively, D is TRBD2 (6 bases). V shed 2 bases and J shed 4 bases, with 6 bases lying between them. There are 12 residues in the CDR3. The V gene's germline CDR1 is ENHRY and CDR2 SYGVKD. CDR3 nucleotide sequence: TGTGCCATCAGTGAGCGGGGGTACGAGCAGTACTTC. Amino acid sequence: CAISERGYEQYF.

The rearrangement joins TRBV19 to TRBJ2-1; D unresolved. V lost 7 bases, J lost 1 base, and 17 bases lay in between. The CDR3 is 16 residues long. Germline CDR1 and CDR2: LNHDA and SQIVND (reference sequence). The CDR3 nucleotides read TGTGCCAGTACCCCAAGTCGGTTGATATCCTACAATGAGCAGTTCTTC. It is translated as CASTPSRLISYNEQFF. Looking up the rest from reference TRBV19 and TRBJ2-1 gives the full variable domain: DGGITQSPKYLFRKEGQNVTLSCEQNLNHDAMYWYRQDPGQGLRLIYYSQIVNDFQKGDIAEGYSVSREKKESFPLTVTSAQKNPTAFYLCASTPSRLISYNEQFFGPGTRLTVL.

This clone occurred a few times. V and J are TRBV2 and TRBJ2-1; TRBD2 aligns across 9 bases. The CDR3 spans 16 residues. V was clipped by 6 bases and J by 7 bases; unmatched bases: 13. Germline loops: CDR1 SNHLY, CDR2 FYNNEI. This CDR3 is CASSAPREGLRNEQFF. As DNA, the CDR3 is TGTGCCAGCAGCGCCCCGCGGGAGGGCCTTAGGAATGAGCAGTTCTTC.

The V gene is TRBV7-2, the J gene TRBJ2-3; 9 bases fit TRBD1. Trimming at V came to 5 bases and at J to 2 bases, leaving 5 bases not matched to a gene. This CDR3 region has 15 residues. Germline-derived CDR1 and CDR2 are SGHTA and FQGNSA. The CDR3 DNA sequence: TGTGCCAGCAGCGGGACAGGGCTAAACACAGATACGCAGTATTTT. The encoded protein is CASSGTGLNTDTQYF.

This chain joins TRBV28 and TRBJ2-7; 12 nucleotides match TRBD1. Germline assignment: CDR1 MDHEN and CDR2 SYDVKM. The trim removed 6 bases at V and 5 bases at J, leaving 8 bases unmatched. CDR3 length: 15 residues. The DNA of the CDR3 is TGTGCCAGCAGATCCACGGGGACAGGGGGCCACGAGCAGTACTTC. Protein product: CASRSTGTGGHEQYF.

The chain recombines TRBV6-6 with TRBJ2-3, with TRBD2 matching over 8 bases. V was pared by 7 bases and J by 2 bases, with 11 bases of the junction left unmatched. Germline V gives CDR1 MNHNY, CDR2 SVGAGI (reference sequence). There are 16 residues in the CDR3. CDR3 nucleotides: TGTGCCAGCAATACGGGAACTAGCGGATTCACAGATACGCAGTATTTT. It is translated as CASNTGTSGFTDTQYF.

V is TRBV27 and J is TRBJ2-1, with 8 bases that match TRBD1. The CDR3 consists of 16 residues. Germline V gives CDR1 MNHEY, CDR2 SMNVEV (reference sequence). The trim removed 8 bases at V and 2 bases at J, leaving 11 bases unmatched. The CDR3 is CASLDTGGKPYNEQFF. The CDR3 region has the DNA TGTGCCAGCCTAGACACAGGGGGAAAACCCTACAATGAGCAGTTCTTC.